This T cell receptor beta chain was obtained from a study of cytomegalovirus exposure and HLA in healthy donors. Regarding this clone: An end of the junction does not agree with germline; a read error may underlie this.

The PCR ran on 60 Vbeta and 13 Jbeta primers. The assay was immunoSEQ multiplex PCR, and TCRdb's table has in-frame clones only and misses some. There are approximately 170,000 clones in the sample; more than 65% occur only once, and 1% to 1.5% lies in the top ten. CDR1 and CDR2 from the germline V gene are MNHNS and SASEGT. CDR3 length equals 15 residues. The sample comprised PBMCs. This chain joins TRBV6-1 and TRBJ2-5, with 8 bases matching TRBD1. The clonotype comes from a man aged 50-60 years in good health and CMV-seropositive. CDR3 loop: CASSKSRGQGETRYF. The CDR3 DNA is TGTGCCAGCAGCAAATCCAGGGGGCAAGGAGAGACCCGGTACTTC.